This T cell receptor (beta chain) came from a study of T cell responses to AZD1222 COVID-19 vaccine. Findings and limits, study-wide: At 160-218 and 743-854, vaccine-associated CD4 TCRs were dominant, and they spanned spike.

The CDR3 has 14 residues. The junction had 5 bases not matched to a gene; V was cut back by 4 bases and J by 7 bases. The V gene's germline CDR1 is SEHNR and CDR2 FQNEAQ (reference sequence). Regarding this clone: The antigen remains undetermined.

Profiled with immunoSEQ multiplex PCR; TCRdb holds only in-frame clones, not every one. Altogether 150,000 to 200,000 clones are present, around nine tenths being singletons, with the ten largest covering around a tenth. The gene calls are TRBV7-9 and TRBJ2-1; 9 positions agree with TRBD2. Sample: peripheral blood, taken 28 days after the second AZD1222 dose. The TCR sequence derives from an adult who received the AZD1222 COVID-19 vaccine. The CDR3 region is CASSYGLASNEQFF. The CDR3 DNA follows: TGTGCCAGCAGCTACGGACTAGCGTCGAATGAGCAGTTCTTC.